This entry lists 10 T cell receptor beta chains sequenced from one sample in a study of blood T cell repertoires in COVID-19. Only in-frame clones appear in the TCRdb table, and some are missing; sequencing was by immunoSEQ multiplex PCR. The sample carries about 140,000 clones, 86% recorded once. Sequenced sample: peripheral blood. These receptors all stem from a woman aged 55-75 years with acute or convalescent COVID-19.

The rearrangement links TRBV2 to TRBJ1-2; 8 bases align to TRBD1. Germline lookup yields CDR1 SNHLY and CDR2 FYNNEI. The CDR3 length is 15 residues. With 5 bases clipped from V and 0 bases from J, the junction kept 5 bases outside the gene matches. CDR3 sequence: CASSPDRGANYGYTF. CDR3 nucleotide sequence: TGTGCCAGCAGTCCAGACAGGGGAGCTAACTATGGCTACACCTTC.

This clone was seen a single time. The same CDR3 can be traced to other DNA sequences in this sample. The V gene is TRBV28, the J gene TRBJ1-6, with 7 bases fitting TRBD1. Germline CDR1 MDHEN, CDR2 SYDVKM. The length of the CDR3 is 17 residues. The V and J ends lost 6 bases and 8 bases, in that order; junction bases with no gene match: 16. In DNA, the CDR3 is TGTGCCAGCAGCTGGTTACCGGGACCTACAGGGGATTCACCCCTCCACTTT. Translated: CASSWLPGPTGDSPLHF.

The chain joins TRBV10-1 to TRBJ1-6; a weak D match, TRBD1 (6 bases). Per the germline V gene, CDR1 is WNHNN and CDR2 is SYGVQD (reference sequence). Trimming took off 2 bases at V and 7 bases at J, with 9 bases between the two ends. This CDR3 is built from 14 residues. The CDR3 is CASSENRDNSPLHF. The CDR3 bases are TGCGCCAGCAGTGAGAACAGGGACAATTCACCCCTCCACTTT.

The chain's CDR3 is CASSIEGSLSYEQYF. CDR3 DNA sequence: TGTGCCAGTAGTATAGAGGGCAGCTTATCCTACGAGCAGTACTTC. V gene TRBV19 combines with J gene TRBJ2-7; no clear D. The CDR3 runs 15 residues. From germline, CDR1 is LNHDA and CDR2 SQIVND (reference sequence). V was clipped by 0 bases and J by 1 base, with 10 bases between them. Combining the CDR3 with reference TRBV19 and TRBJ2-7 gives the whole variable domain DGGITQSPKYLFRKEGQNVTLSCEQNLNHDAMYWYRQDPGQGLRLIYYSQIVNDFQKGDIAEGYSVSREKKESFPLTVTSAQKNPTAFYLCASSIEGSLSYEQYFGPGTRLTVT.

This clone was picked up a small number of times. The chain combines TRBV10-3 with TRBJ2-2; D might be TRBD1 (5 bases). Germline values: CDR1 ENHRY, CDR2 SYGVKD. The CDR3 is made up of 15 amino acids. V lost 0 bases and J 7 bases, leaving 12 bases between the germline ends. The DNA of the CDR3 is TGTGCCATCAGTGAGTCGGCAGGGTCAGGCGGGGAGCTGTTTTTT. This codes for CAISESAGSGGELFF.

This clone was found a few times. The rearrangement uses TRBV7-9 and TRBJ1-4; D remains ambiguous. From germline, CDR1 is SEHNR and CDR2 FQNEAQ (reference sequence). V lost 3 bases and J lost 5, with 13 bases in between. The CDR3 spans 15 residues. CDR3 nucleotides: TGTGCCAGCAGCTTCACCGGGAACGACAATGAAAAACTGTTTTTT. Translation: CASSFTGNDNEKLFF. Combining the CDR3 with reference TRBV7-9 and TRBJ1-4 gives the whole variable domain DTGVSQNPRHKITKRGQNVTFRCDPISEHNRLYWYRQTLGQGPEFLTYFQNEAQLEKSRLLSDRFSAERPKGSFSTLEIQRTEQGDSAMYLCASSFTGNDNEKLFFGSGTQLSVL.

This sequence joins TRBV7-3 and TRBJ2-2, with 8 bases fitting TRBD1. This CDR3 region has 14 residues. The V and J ends lost 4 bases and 3 bases, in that order; junction bases with no gene match: 1. CDR1 and CDR2 from the germline V gene are SGHTA and FQGTGA. This chain's CDR3 is CASSSTGDTGELFF. The CDR3 nucleotides are TGTGCCAGCAGCTCGACAGGGGACACCGGGGAGCTGTTTTTT.

The chain uses TRBV4-1 and TRBJ2-3, with TRBD2 matching 10 bases. Losses at the gene ends were 0 bases for V and 5 bases for J; bases not matched to a gene: 8. Germline V CDR1 and CDR2: MGHRA, YSYEKL. The CDR3 runs to 17 residues. Here the CDR3 reads CASSQEPGLARLDTQYF. In DNA form, the CDR3 reads TGCGCCAGCAGCCAAGAACCGGGACTAGCGAGATTAGATACGCAGTATTTT.

The V and J genes are TRBV3-1 (or the pseudogene TRBV3-2) and TRBJ2-2; tentative D call: TRBD1 (6 bases). The CDR3 length is 17 residues. V lost 0 bases and J lost 3, with 14 bases in between. From germline, CDR1 is LGHDT and CDR2 YNNKEL (reference sequence). CDR3 in DNA: TGTGCCAGCAGCCAAGATCGCAGGGGAAGGGACACCGGGGAGCTGTTTTTT. Translation gives CASSQDRRGRDTGELFF.

The V gene is TRBV6-6, the J gene TRBJ2-3; 8 nucleotides align to TRBD1. The ends lost 4 bases at V and 6 bases at J; junction bases unmatched: 3. This CDR3 region has 13 residues. CDR1 and CDR2 (germline): MNHNY, SVGAGI (reference sequence). The CDR3 DNA follows: TGTGCCAGCAGTTCGAACAGGGGGGATACGCAGTATTTT. Protein: CASSSNRGDTQYF.